This TCR beta chain was identified in a study of human T cells and chemical hapten exposure. Whole-study results and caveats: Relative to control repertoires, expanded TCRs gave rise to significantly more large CDR3 similarity clusters.

In the library, unique molecular identifiers were attached to individual cDNA molecules. The authors' processing: There were a median of approximately 100,000 TCRs per sample, with a range from about 23,224 to 750,000. TCRdb re-called the RACE reads through MiXCR, storing one row per CDR3 protein. The V and J calls follow TCRdb's processing rather than the paper's. The table records about 190,000 distinct CDR3 sequences, roughly a quarter of them present only once. CDR3 length: 15 amino acids. Trimming cost V 5 bases and J 5 bases, with 18 bases left between them. Germline lookup yields CDR1 MNHEY and CDR2 SMNVEV (reference sequence). Time point indicated: patch test 3, about 24 weeks after DPC sensitization. As to treatment: therapeutic diphenylcyclopropenone sensitization with weekly scalp DPC. Concerning this clonotype itself: The antigen is undetermined.

The source was whole blood, collected in connection with sensitization to the hapten diphenylcyclopropenone (DPC). V gene TRBV27 combines with J gene TRBJ1-1; the D gene is possibly TRBD1 (5 bases). This receptor was taken from a woman aged 40 to 49 with alopecia areata. Some clones in this sample may be carry-over from other donors' samples. Here the CDR3 reads CASSPSGRRGTEAFF. As DNA, the CDR3 is TGTGCCAGCAGTCCATCGGGACGGCGAGGTACTGAAGCTTTCTTT.